This T cell receptor (beta chain) was recovered during a study of cytomegalovirus exposure and HLA in healthy donors. In the case of this clone: Its target is unknown.

Study-level results: When analyzed later, a missense DCLRE1C variant was found to be linked to TCR beta V- and J-gene trimming. At a 0.05 false discovery rate, a later analysis found 16,951 TCR beta sequences to be associated with HLA alleles. Excluded were some V segments that proved indistinguishable, including TRBV6-2 and TRBV6-3.

Trimming removed 3 bases at V and 2 bases at J, with 7 bases between. This CDR3 comprises 14 residues. CDR1 is SGHNT, CDR2 YENEEA, per germline. Both 60 Vbeta primers and 13 Jbeta primers went into the PCR. Generated by immunoSEQ multiplex PCR, the TCRdb table keeps only in-frame clones and is missing some. The sample includes roughly 95,000 clones, 82% of them seen just once. This clonotype originated in a man aged 25 to 45 in good health and CMV-seropositive. The chain combines TRBV11-3 with TRBJ2-2; TRBD2 is a possible D gene (5 bases). Sample: PBMCs. As DNA, the CDR3 is TGTGCCAGCAGCTTCGGACTCAACACCGGGGAGCTGTTTTTT. This translates into CASSFGLNTGELFF.